Following are 22 T cell receptor beta chains from one sample sequenced in a study of tumor and adjacent non-tumor tissue in lung cancer. Three rounds of nested PCR, following a modified ARM-PCR protocol, produced the TCRbeta library. MiXCR was run by TCRdb on the multiplex PCR reads, yielding one entry per CDR3 protein. The sample records about 82,000 distinct CDR3 sequences, roughly 80% being singletons. No cell sorting was done before RNA was extracted from the tissue. The sequencing input was lung tumor tissue. The receptors stem from a woman aged 45-59 years with non-small cell lung cancer.

Worth noting for this clonotype: A much larger clone lies one base from this, so it may be a read error. The CDR3 does not end in the conserved phenylalanine or tryptophan, so this is likely a read error. Because the CDR3's place on the DNA is in doubt, the DNA is left out and the CDR3 is given as listed by TCRdb. The CDR3 loop reads CSARDSREMVS. The chain links TRBV20-1 to TRBJ2-1; the DNA was not used to check the table's D call, TRBD2. The CDR3 length is 11 residues, termini included. Germline values: CDR1 DFQATT, CDR2 SNEGSKA (reference sequence).

V gene TRBV20-1 combines with J gene TRBJ1-6; D remains unclear. V shed 7 bases and J shed 4 bases, with 14 bases lying between them. CDR1 and CDR2 (germline): DFQATT, SNEGSKA (reference sequence). The CDR3 sequence is 14 residues long. The CDR3 region is CSVGWRSYNSPLHF. CDR3 sequence (DNA): TGCAGTGTCGGATGGAGATCATATAATTCACCCCTCCACTTT.

Comment on this clonotype: One end of the junction varies from germline; a read error may be responsible. The CDR3 sequence is CVSSPAREECTDTQYF. The CDR3 coding sequence is TGTGTCAGCAGCCCGGCACGCGAGGAGTGCACAGATACGCAGTATTTT. The chain couples TRBV4-2 to TRBJ2-3; unclear D gene. Germline CDR1 reads LGHNA; CDR2 reads YNFKEQ. The CDR3 has 16 amino acids.

This clonotype was found once. At one end the junction does not follow the germline gene, possibly because of a read error. The rearrangement joins TRBV12-3 or TRBV12-4 to TRBJ2-6, with TRBD1 as a possible D gene (5 bases). The CDR3 sequence is 22 residues long. In DNA, the CDR3 is TGTGCCAGCAGGTCGATCCTCCGGGTTCCCATGGAGCGAGGCCCTGGGGCCAACGTCCTGACTTTT. The encoded protein is CASRSILRVPMERGPGANVLTF.

In DNA form, the CDR3 reads TGCAGTGCCCAGGGACAGGGAAGCACTGAAGCTTTCTTT. It yields the protein CSAQGQGSTEAFF. The chain employs TRBV29-1 and TRBJ1-1; 9 bases are shared with TRBD1. Germline CDR1 and CDR2: SQVTM and ANQGSEA. The CDR3 is 13 residues long. Complete variable domain (other parts from reference TRBV29-1 and TRBJ1-1): SAVISQKPSRDICQRGTSLTIQCQVDSQVTMMFWYRQQPGQSLTLIATANQGSEATYESGFVIDKFPISRPNLTFSTLTVSNMSPEDSSIYLCSAQGQGSTEAFFGQGTRLTVV.

On this clonotype itself: Relative to the germline gene, one junction end is altered; a read error may explain this. The rearrangement links TRBV29-1 to TRBJ2-1; D is possibly TRBD2 (6 bases). The CDR3 totals 15 residues. Germline V gives CDR1 SQVTM, CDR2 ANQGSEA. The CDR3 coding sequence is TGTAGCGTTGAAGGGTCGACTAGGTCCATCAATGTGCAGTTCTTC. Protein product: CSVEGSTRSINVQFF.

Worth noting for this clonotype: A read error may be the cause here, since a much bigger clone is one base away. The chain combines TRBV20-1 with TRBJ1-1; no firm D call. The CDR3 sequence is 12 residues long. CDR1 and CDR2 (germline): DFQATT, SNEGSKA (reference sequence). The CDR3 DNA is TGCAATGCTATGTCCGTCTACACTGAAGCTTTCTTT. Protein sequence: CNAMSVYTEAFF.

Only one count was recorded for this clonotype. The missing conserved phenylalanine or tryptophan at the end of this CDR3 makes a read error likely. The CDR3 bases are TGTGCCAGCAGACTAGACTGGCAGGGGCCTGAAAAACTGTTTCTT. As protein: CASRLDWQGPEKLFL. The chain carries TRBV6-5 and TRBJ1-4, with D possibly being TRBD1 (6 bases). V lost 6 bases and J lost 7, with 18 bases in between. The CDR3 totals 15 residues. Germline CDR1 MNHEY, CDR2 SVGAGI.

This chain uses TRBV7-2 with TRBJ2-3; 8 bases are a match to TRBD2. The CDR3 is 16 residues long. Per the germline V gene, CDR1 is SGHTA and CDR2 is FQGNSA. After removal of 0 bases from V and 1 base from J, the junction contained 3 bases not matched to a gene. In nucleotides, the CDR3 is TGTGCCAGCAGCTTAGCGCCAGCGGGGGGCACAGATACGCAGTATTTT. It codes for CASSLAPAGGTDTQYF. Together with reference TRBV7-2 and TRBJ2-3, the CDR3 gives the full variable domain: GAGVSQSPSNKVTEKGKDVELRCDPISGHTALYWYRQSLGQGLEFLIYFQGNSAPDKSGLPSDRFSAERTGGSVSTLTIQRTQQEDSAVYLCASSLAPAGGTDTQYFGPGTRLTVL.

On this clonotype itself: A read error may produce the germline difference seen at one junction end. The rearrangement links TRBV11-1 to TRBJ2-5; 9 positions match TRBD1. The CDR3 loop spans 14 amino acids. Germline V gives CDR1 SGHAT, CDR2 FQDESV (reference sequence). The CDR3 is CAGNPGQGVETLYF. The DNA of the CDR3 is TGTGCCGGCAACCCGGGACAGGGCGTAGAGACCCTGTACTTC.

The J gene is TRBJ2-5, the V gene TRBV9; 7 bases are a match to TRBD2. This CDR3 is built from 16 residues. Germline trimming cut 0 bases from V and 8 bases from J; bases unmatched to any gene: 13. Germline-derived CDR1 and CDR2 are SGDLS and YYNGEE. CDR3 bases: TGTGCCAGCAGCGTAGAGGAGACTAGCAGGCTTGATACCCAGTACTTC. Amino acid sequence: CASSVEETSRLDTQYF.

The genes are TRBV28 and TRBJ1-2; D is unresolved. The germline CDR1 and CDR2 sequences are MDHEN and SYDVKM. This CDR3 has 15 amino acids. V was pared by 2 bases and J by 2 bases, with 12 bases between. The DNA for the CDR3 is TGTGCCAGCAGTTTAGGGAGAACTTCCAACTATGGCTACACCTTC. Amino acids: CASSLGRTSNYGYTF.

This rearrangement joins TRBV6-5 to TRBJ1-2; D might be TRBD1 (6 bases). The length of the CDR3 is 14 residues. CDR1 and CDR2 (germline): MNHEY, SVGAGI. V was pared by 10 bases and J by 8 bases, with 23 bases between. CDR3 protein: CANSYSIRGGGYTF. The CDR3 DNA reads TGTGCCAATAGTTACTCGATCAGGGGAGGAGGCTACACCTTC.

Details on this clonotype: One end of the junction does not line up with germline, which may come from a read error. The chain carries TRBV28 and TRBJ1-3; D gene uncertain. The CDR3 consists of 15 residues. Germline CDR1 and CDR2: MDHEN and SYDVKM. Here the CDR3 reads CASSPGIGSENTIYF. DNA of the CDR3: TGTGCCAGCAGTCCTGGGATAGGGTCTGAAAACACCATATATTTT. Looking up the rest from reference TRBV28 and TRBJ1-3 gives the full variable domain: DVKVTQSSRYLVKRTGEKVFLECVQDMDHENMFWYRQDPGLGLRLIYFSYDVKMKEKGDIPEGYSVSREKKERFSLILESASTNQTSMYLCASSPGIGSENTIYFGEGSWLTVV.

On this clonotype: The junction departs from germline at one end; a sequencing error may be responsible. The V and J genes are TRBV5-6 and TRBJ1-2; 11 positions agree with TRBD1. Germline V gene lookup returns CDR1 SGHDT and CDR2 YYEEEE. CDR3 length: 14 residues. CDR3 region: CASSIGTGGYGYIF. In DNA form, the CDR3 reads TGTGCCAGCAGCATTGGGACAGGGGGGTATGGCTACATCTTC.

In regard to this clonotype: Because it lacks the conserved phenylalanine or tryptophan at the end, this CDR3 is likely a read error. The gene calls are TRBV10-1 and TRBJ2-7; D unclear. Looked up from germline, CDR1 is WNHNN and CDR2 is SYGVQD (reference sequence). Trimming removed 5 bases at V and 1 base at J, with 9 bases between. CDR3 size: 13 residues. The CDR3 spells CASSTAGSYEQYS. The DNA of the CDR3 is TGCGCCAGCAGTACCGCAGGATCCTACGAGCAGTACTCC.

In regard to this clonotype: This could be a read error, since a much larger clone is one nucleotide away. The chain joins TRBV7-9 to TRBJ1-3; the D is unclear. The CDR3 has 13 residues. V was shortened by 1 base and J by 3 bases, with 4 bases between the two germline ends. CDR1 and CDR2 (germline): SEHNR, FQNEAQ (reference sequence). DNA for the CDR3: TGTGCCAGCAGCTTAGAGTATGGAAACACCATATATTTT. Its protein is CASSLEYGNTIYF.

For this clonotype: Because the CDR3 is missing its conserved closing phenylalanine or tryptophan, this is likely a read error. The J gene is TRBJ2-5, the V gene TRBV28, with TRBD2 matching over 9 bases. With 6 bases clipped from V and 4 bases from J, the junction kept 18 bases outside the gene matches. From germline, CDR1 is MDHEN and CDR2 SYDVKM. This CDR3 has 18 amino acids. CDR3 sequence (DNA): TGTGCCAGCAGCTTTCACCCCTACTATGAGCGGGAGGCAGAGACCCAGTACTTA. Translated: CASSFHPYYEREAETQYL.

A note on this clonotype: The conserved final phenylalanine or tryptophan is absent from the CDR3, which likely points to a read error. The DNA is left out, because the CDR3 cannot be placed on it with certainty; the CDR3 is given as TCRdb lists it. The chain links TRBV11-2 to TRBJ1-1; whether TRBD1, the table's D call, matches the DNA was not checked. Per the germline V gene, CDR1 is SGHAT and CDR2 is FQNNGV. Termini included, the CDR3 measures 14 amino acids. Here the CDR3 reads CASSFLDRGTEAFY.

Worth noting for this clonotype: Its ends do not fully match the called genes, so a read error is possible. This chain joins TRBV5-1 and TRBJ2-2; D may be TRBD2 (5 bases). This CDR3 spans 17 amino acids. The V gene's germline CDR1 is SGHRS and CDR2 YFSETQ. The CDR3 sequence: CASNLALTAANTGELFF. For the CDR3, the DNA is TGCGCCAGCAACTTGGCCCTGACGGCCGCGAACACCGGGGAGCTGTTTTTC.

The chain links TRBV11-1 to TRBJ2-3; tentative D call: TRBD2 (5 bases). Per the germline V gene, CDR1 is SGHAT and CDR2 is FQDESV (reference sequence). The CDR3 is 15 amino acids. Trimming stripped 8 bases from V and 3 bases from J, with 18 bases between. CDR3 protein: CASGQFGPGTDTQYF. CDR3 DNA: TGTGCCAGCGGCCAGTTCGGGCCGGGGACAGATACGCAGTATTTT.

As concerns this clonotype: Relative to the germline gene, one junction end is altered; a read error may explain this. V is TRBV11-2 and J is TRBJ1-5; D gene ambiguous. This CDR3 spans 15 amino acids. Germline CDR1 is SGHAT and CDR2 is FQNNGV. The CDR3 DNA is TGTGCAAGCAACTTTGATGGATTGAGCAATCAGCCTCAGCATTTT. Translated: CASNFDGLSNQPQHF.